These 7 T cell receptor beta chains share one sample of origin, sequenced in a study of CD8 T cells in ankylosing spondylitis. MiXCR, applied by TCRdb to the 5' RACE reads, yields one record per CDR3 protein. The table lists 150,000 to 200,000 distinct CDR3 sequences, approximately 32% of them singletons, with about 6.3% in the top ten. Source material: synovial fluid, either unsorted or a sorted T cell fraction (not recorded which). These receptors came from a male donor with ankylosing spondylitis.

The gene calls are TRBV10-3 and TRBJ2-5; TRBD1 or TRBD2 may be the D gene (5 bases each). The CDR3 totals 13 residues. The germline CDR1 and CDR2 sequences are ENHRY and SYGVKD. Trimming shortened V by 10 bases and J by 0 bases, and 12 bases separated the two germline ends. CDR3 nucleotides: TGTGCCACCGGGACGGCGTACCAAGAGACCCAGTACTTC. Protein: CATGTAYQETQYF.

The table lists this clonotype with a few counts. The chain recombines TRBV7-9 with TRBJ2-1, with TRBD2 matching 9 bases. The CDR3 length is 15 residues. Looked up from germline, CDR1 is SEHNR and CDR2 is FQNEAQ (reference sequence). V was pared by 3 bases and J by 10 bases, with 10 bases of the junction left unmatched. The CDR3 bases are TGTGCCAGCAGCTTGGGTAGCGGGGGCGGAGGGGAGCAGTTCTTC. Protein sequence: CASSLGSGGGGEQFF.

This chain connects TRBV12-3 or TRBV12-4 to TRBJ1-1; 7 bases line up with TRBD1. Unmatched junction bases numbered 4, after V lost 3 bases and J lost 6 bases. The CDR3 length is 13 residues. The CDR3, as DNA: TGTGCCAGCAGTTTTCGACAGGGCGCTGAAGCTTTCTTT. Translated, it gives CASSFRQGAEAFF.

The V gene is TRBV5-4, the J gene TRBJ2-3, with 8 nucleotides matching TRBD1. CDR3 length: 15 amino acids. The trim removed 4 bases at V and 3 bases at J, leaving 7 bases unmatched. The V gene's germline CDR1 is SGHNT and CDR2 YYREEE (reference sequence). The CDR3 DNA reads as TGTGCCAGCAGCCTTCGGACAGGGCGAACAGATACGCAGTATTTT. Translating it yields CASSLRTGRTDTQYF.

The CDR3 spells CASSYAGKLGYTF. The CDR3 region has the DNA TGTGCCAGCAGTTACGCCGGGAAACTGGGCTACACCTTC. This sequence joins TRBV6-2 or TRBV6-3 and TRBJ1-2; D is undetermined. Per germline, CDR1 MNHEY and CDR2 SVGEGT. The length of the CDR3 is 13 residues. The V and J ends lost 2 bases and 8 bases respectively, with 12 bases between them.

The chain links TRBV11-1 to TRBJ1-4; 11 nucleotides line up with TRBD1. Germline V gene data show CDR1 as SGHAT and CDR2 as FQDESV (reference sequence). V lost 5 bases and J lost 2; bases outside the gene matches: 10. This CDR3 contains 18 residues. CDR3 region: CASSRGQGAMGTNEKLFF. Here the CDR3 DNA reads TGTGCCAGCAGCCGCGGACAGGGGGCTATGGGGACTAATGAAAAACTGTTTTTT.

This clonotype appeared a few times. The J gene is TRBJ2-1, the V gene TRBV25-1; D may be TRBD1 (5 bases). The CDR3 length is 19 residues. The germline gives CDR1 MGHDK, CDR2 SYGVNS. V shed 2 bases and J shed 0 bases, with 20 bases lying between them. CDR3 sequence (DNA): TGTGCCAGCAGTGAACTTCAGACAGTCTCGACCTCCTCCTACAATGAGCAGTTCTTC. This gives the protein CASSELQTVSTSSYNEQFF.